The present T cell receptor beta chain was sequenced within a study of blood T cell repertoires in COVID-19. Study details: Italy, Spain and the United States were the sources of the convalescent and acute COVID-19 samples. Nucleic acid was either cDNA or gDNA, and it came from T cells, B-cell-depleted T cells, or PBMCs.

As processed by the authors: Estimation of nucleated cell counts relied on the amplification of reference gene primers. The table came from immunoSEQ multiplex PCR; TCRdb's copy has only in-frame clones and leaves some out. Clone size and the V and J calls come from that table; the DNA yielded D and trimming. The data contain about 140,000 clones, approximately 80% of them singletons. This clone has just one count. This clonotype was sampled from a young woman who had been exposed to COVID-19. Sequencing was carried out using PBMCs or T cells enriched from blood (not recorded which).

CDR3 protein: CATSVDRAGSYNEQFF. The CDR3, as DNA: TGTGCCACCAGTGTTGATCGAGCGGGTTCCTACAATGAGCAGTTCTTC. V and J are TRBV24-1 and TRBJ2-1; a possible D gene is TRBD2 (6 bases). The germline gives CDR1 KGHDR, CDR2 SFDVKD. V was shortened by 5 bases and J by 1 base, with 14 bases between the two germline ends. The CDR3 runs 16 residues.